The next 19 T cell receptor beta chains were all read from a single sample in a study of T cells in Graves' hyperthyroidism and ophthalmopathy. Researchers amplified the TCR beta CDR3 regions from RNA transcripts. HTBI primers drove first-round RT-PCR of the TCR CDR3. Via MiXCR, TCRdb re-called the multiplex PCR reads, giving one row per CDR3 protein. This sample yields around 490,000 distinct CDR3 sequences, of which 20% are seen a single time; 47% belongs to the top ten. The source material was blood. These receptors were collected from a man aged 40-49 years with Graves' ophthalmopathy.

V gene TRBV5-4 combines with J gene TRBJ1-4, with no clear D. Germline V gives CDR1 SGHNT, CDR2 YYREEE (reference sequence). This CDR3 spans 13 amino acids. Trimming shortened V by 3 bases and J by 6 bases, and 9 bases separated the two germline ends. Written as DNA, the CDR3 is TGTGCCAGCAGCTCCGGGGATGATGAAAAACTGTTTTTT. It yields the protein CASSSGDDEKLFF.

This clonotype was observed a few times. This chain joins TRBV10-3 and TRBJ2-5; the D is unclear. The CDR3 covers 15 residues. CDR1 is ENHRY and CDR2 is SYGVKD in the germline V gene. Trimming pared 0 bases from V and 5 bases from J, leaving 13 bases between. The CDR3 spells CAISESKGRLETQYF. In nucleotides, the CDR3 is TGTGCCATCAGTGAGTCGAAGGGCAGGCTGGAGACCCAGTACTTC.

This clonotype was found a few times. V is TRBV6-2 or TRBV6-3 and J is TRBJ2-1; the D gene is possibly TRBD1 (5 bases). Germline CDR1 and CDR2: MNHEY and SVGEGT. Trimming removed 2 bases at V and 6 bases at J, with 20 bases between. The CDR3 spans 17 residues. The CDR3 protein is CASSYPTIRGPSNEQFF. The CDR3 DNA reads TGTGCCAGCAGTTACCCGACCATAAGGGGTCCCTCCAATGAGCAGTTCTTC.

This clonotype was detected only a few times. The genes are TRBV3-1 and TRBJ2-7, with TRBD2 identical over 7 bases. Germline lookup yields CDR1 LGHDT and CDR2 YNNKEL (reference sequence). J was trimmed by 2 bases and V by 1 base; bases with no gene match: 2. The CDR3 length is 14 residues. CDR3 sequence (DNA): TGTGCCAGCAGCCAAGCTAGCGGCCCCTACGAGCAGTACTTC. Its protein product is CASSQASGPYEQYF.

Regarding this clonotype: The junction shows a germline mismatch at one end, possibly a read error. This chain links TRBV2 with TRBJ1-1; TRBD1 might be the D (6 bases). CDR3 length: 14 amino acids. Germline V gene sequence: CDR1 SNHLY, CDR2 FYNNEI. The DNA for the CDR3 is TGTGCCAGCAGTGCAAGGACAGCGAACACTGTAGCTTTCTTT. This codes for CASSARTANTVAFF.

The CDR3 DNA reads TGTGCCAGCAGTTACGTCCTAGCGGGGGGGCTCGATGAGCAGTTCTTC. It codes for CASSYVLAGGLDEQFF. The chain joins TRBV6-5 to TRBJ2-1, with 12 positions matching TRBD2. The ends lost 2 bases at V and 8 bases at J; junction bases unmatched: 7. This CDR3 region has 16 residues. Germline lookup yields CDR1 MNHEY and CDR2 SVGAGI.

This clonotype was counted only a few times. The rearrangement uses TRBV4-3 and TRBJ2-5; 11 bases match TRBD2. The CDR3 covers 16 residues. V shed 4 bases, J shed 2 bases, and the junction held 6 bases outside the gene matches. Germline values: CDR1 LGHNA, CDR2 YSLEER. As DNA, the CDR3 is TGCGCCAGCAGCCTCGACGGGACTAGCGGACAAGAGACCCAGTACTTC. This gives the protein CASSLDGTSGQETQYF.

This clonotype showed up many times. CDR3: CASSLRSGTPEAFF. The CDR3 nucleotides read TGTGCCAGCAGCTTACGATCTGGGACACCTGAAGCTTTCTTT. V gene TRBV7-8 combines with J gene TRBJ1-1, with a tentative D call TRBD1 (6 bases). CDR1 SGHVS and CDR2 FQNEAQ come from the germline V gene. Deletions cut 2 bases from V and 6 bases from J, with 13 bases between. The CDR3 loop spans 14 amino acids.

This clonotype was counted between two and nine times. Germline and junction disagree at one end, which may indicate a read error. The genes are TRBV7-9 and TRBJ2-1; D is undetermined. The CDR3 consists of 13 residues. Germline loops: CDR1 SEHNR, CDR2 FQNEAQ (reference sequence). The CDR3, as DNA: TGTGCCGGCAGCTTAGGAACCGGTAGTGAGCAGTTCTTC. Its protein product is CAGSLGTGSEQFF. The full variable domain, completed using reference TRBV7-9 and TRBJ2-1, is DTGVSQNPRHKITKRGQNVTFRCDPISEHNRLYWYRQTLGQGPEFLTYFQNEAQLEKSRLLSDRFSAERPKGSFSTLEIQRTEQGDSAMYLCAGSLGTGSEQFFGPGTRLTVL.

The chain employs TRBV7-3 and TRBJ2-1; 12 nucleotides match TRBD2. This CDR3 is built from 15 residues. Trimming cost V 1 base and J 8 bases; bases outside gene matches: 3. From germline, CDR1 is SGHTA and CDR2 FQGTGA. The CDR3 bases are TGTGCCAGCAGCTTAAGACTAGCGGGAGTTCATGAGCAGTTCTTC. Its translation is CASSLRLAGVHEQFF.

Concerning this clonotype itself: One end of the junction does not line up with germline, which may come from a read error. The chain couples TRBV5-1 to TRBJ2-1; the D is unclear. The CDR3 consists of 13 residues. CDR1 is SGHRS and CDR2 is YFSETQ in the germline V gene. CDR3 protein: CASSLLRESEQFF. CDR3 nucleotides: TGTGCCAGCAGCTTGTTGCGTGAGAGTGAGCAGTTCTTC. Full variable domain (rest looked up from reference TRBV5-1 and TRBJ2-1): KAGVTQTPRYLIKTRGQQVTLSCSPISGHRSVSWYQQTPGQGLQFLFEYFSETQRNKGNFPGRFSGRQFSNSRSEMNVSTLELGDSALYLCASSLLRESEQFFGPGTRLTVL.

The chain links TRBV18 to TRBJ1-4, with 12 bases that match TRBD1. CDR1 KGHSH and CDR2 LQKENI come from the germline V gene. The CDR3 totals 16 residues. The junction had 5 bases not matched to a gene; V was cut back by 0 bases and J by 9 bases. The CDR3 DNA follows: TGTGCCAGCTCACCACCTACAGGGACAGGGGGCAAAAAACTGTTTTTT. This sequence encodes CASSPPTGTGGKKLFF. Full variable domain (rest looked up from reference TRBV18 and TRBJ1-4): NAGVMQNPRHLVRRRGQEARLRCSPMKGHSHVYWYRQLPEEGLKFMVYLQKENIIDESGMPKERFSAEFPKEGPSILRIQQVVRGDSAAYFCASSPPTGTGGKKLFFGSGTQLSVL.

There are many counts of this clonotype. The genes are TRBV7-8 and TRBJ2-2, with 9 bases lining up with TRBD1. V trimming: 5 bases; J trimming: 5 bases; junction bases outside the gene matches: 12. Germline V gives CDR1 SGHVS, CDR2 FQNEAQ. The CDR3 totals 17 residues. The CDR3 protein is CASSLTVTGGQTGELFF. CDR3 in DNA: TGTGCCAGCAGCCTAACGGTCACAGGGGGCCAAACCGGGGAGCTGTTTTTT.

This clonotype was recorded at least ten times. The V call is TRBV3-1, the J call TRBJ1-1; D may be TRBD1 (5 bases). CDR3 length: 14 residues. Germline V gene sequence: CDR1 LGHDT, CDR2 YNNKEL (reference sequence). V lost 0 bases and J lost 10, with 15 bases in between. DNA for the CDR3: TGTGCCAGCAGCCAAGAGCGGGGAACGAGGGGAGCTTTCTTT. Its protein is CASSQERGTRGAFF.

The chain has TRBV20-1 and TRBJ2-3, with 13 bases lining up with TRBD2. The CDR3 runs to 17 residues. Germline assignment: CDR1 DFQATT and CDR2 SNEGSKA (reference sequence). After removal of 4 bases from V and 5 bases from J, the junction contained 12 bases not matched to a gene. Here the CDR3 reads CSAMGLAGRKGGDTQYF. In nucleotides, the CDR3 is TGCAGTGCTATGGGACTAGCGGGAAGGAAAGGAGGAGATACGCAGTATTTT.

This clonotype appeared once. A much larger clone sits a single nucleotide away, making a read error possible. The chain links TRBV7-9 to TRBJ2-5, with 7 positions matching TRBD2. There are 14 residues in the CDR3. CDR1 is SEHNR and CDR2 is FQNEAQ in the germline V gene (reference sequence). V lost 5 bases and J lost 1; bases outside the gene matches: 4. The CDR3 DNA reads TGTGCCAGCAGCCCCCGGGAGGTCCAAGAGACCCAGTACTTC. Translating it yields CASSPREVQETQYF.

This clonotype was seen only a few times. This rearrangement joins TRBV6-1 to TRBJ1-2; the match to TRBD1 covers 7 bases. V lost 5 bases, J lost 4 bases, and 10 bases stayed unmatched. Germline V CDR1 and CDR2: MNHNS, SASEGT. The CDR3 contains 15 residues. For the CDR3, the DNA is TGTGCCAGCAGTACGCAAGGGGGCTCAATCTATGGCTACACCTTC. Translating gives CASSTQGGSIYGYTF.

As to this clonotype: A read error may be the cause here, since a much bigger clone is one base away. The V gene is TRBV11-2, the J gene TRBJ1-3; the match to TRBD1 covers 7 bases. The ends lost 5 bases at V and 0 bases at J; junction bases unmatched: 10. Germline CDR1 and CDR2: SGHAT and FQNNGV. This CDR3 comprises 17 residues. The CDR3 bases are TGTGCCAGCAGCCCGCGCCTGGGACAGAGCTCTGGAAACACCATATATTTT. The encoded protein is CASSPRLGQSSGNTIYF. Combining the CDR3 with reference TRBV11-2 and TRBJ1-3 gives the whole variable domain EAGVAQSPRYKIIEKRQSVAFWCNPISGHATLYWYQQILGQGPKLLIQFQNNGVVDDSQLPKDRFSAERLKGVDSTLKIQPAKLEDSAVYLCASSPRLGQSSGNTIYFGEGSWLTVV.

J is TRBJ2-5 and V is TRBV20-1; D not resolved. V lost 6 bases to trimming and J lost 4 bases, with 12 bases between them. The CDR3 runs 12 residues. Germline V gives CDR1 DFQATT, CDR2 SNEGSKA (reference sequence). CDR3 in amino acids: CSAWGSGETQYF. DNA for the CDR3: TGCAGTGCCTGGGGTAGTGGAGAGACCCAGTACTTC.